Below are 26 T cell receptor beta chains sequenced from a single sample in a study of T cells in Graves' hyperthyroidism and ophthalmopathy. The source material, RNA transcripts, was used to amplify TCR beta CDR3 regions. First-round RT-PCR targeting the TCR CDR3 was performed with the HTBI primer set. TCRdb analysed the multiplex PCR reads with MiXCR anew, one entry per CDR3 protein. Among about 640,000 distinct CDR3 sequences, more than 12% were seen once, and the ten largest hold under 15%. Sequencing used blood. These receptors all come from a woman in her forties or fifties with Graves' ophthalmopathy.

This clonotype occurred many times. The chain combines TRBV7-9 with TRBJ2-3; no reliable D call. CDR1 and CDR2 from the germline V gene are SEHNR and FQNEAQ (reference sequence). The CDR3 length is 13 residues. The V and J ends lost 11 bases and 0 bases respectively, with 12 bases between them. DNA for the CDR3: TGTGCCGGGGTTCGGGTCAGCACAGATACGCAGTATTTT. Translating gives CAGVRVSTDTQYF.

In this sample, this clonotype turned up many times. The chain links TRBV29-1 to TRBJ2-7; D is unresolved. Deletions cut 5 bases from V and 5 bases from J, with 13 bases between. Germline V gene data show CDR1 as SQVTM and CDR2 as ANQGSEA. This CDR3 has 12 residues. The CDR3 sequence: CSVSWGMDEQYF. CDR3 in DNA: TGCAGCGTTAGTTGGGGAATGGACGAGCAGTACTTC.

The rearrangement uses TRBV3-2 and TRBJ1-5; the D segment call TRBD1 is taken from the table without a DNA check. TRBV3-2 is assigned pseudogene status. The CDR3 loop spans 15 amino acids. The CDR3 bases are TGTGCCAGCAGCCAACCGACAGGGAAGAGTCAGCCCCAGCATTTT. It codes for CASSQPTGKSQPQHF.

Remarks on this clonotype: This may stem from a read error, because a much larger clone lies one nucleotide away. The chain employs TRBV7-2 and TRBJ2-1; D is possibly TRBD1 (6 bases). Per the germline V gene, CDR1 is SGHTA and CDR2 is FQGNSA. CDR3 length: 13 amino acids. Between the trimmed V and J ends, which lost 5 bases and 5 bases, there was a span of 10 bases. The DNA of the CDR3 is TGTGCCAGCAGCCGGGACACCGACAATGAGCAGTTCTTC. Its translation is CASSRDTDNEQFF.

This clonotype came up many times. The V gene is TRBV11-3, the J gene TRBJ2-5, with 8 bases fitting TRBD1. CDR3 length: 15 amino acids. The trim removed 5 bases at V and 2 bases at J, leaving 7 bases unmatched. CDR1 and CDR2 from the germline V gene are SGHNT and YENEEA. In DNA, the CDR3 is TGTGCCAGCAGCCTACCCGGGGACAGGCAAGAGACCCAGTACTTC. The encoded protein is CASSLPGDRQETQYF. Full variable domain (missing parts from reference TRBV11-3 and TRBJ2-5): EAGVVQSPRYKIIEKKQPVAFWCNPISGHNTLYWYLQNLGQGPELLIRYENEEAVDDSQLPKDRFSAERLKGVDSTLKIQPAELGDSAVYLCASSLPGDRQETQYFGPGTRLLVL.

This clonotype was detected ten times or more. The chain links TRBV11-1 to TRBJ2-1; maybe TRBD1 (5 bases). CDR1 SGHAT and CDR2 FQDESV come from the germline V gene (reference sequence). There are 18 residues in the CDR3. The V end lost 0 bases, the J end lost 0 bases, and 15 bases lay between the germline ends. CDR3 sequence: CASSLAHRGSSSYNEQFF. In nucleotides, the CDR3 is TGTGCCAGCAGCTTAGCGCATAGGGGCAGTAGCTCCTACAATGAGCAGTTCTTC.

This clonotype was observed at least ten times. The rearrangement links TRBV11-2 to TRBJ2-7; tentatively, D is TRBD2 (6 bases). Trimming shortened V by 1 base and J by 6 bases, and 13 bases separated the two germline ends. Germline CDR1 and CDR2: SGHAT and FQNNGV. CDR3 length equals 14 residues. The DNA for the CDR3 is TGTGCCAGCAGCTTAGGTGGGACTCGTCGCGAGCAGTACTTC. This gives the protein CASSLGGTRREQYF.

This clonotype occurred many times. V gene TRBV28 combines with J gene TRBJ1-5, with TRBD1 as a possible D gene (5 bases). The V gene's germline CDR1 is MDHEN and CDR2 SYDVKM. V gave up 5 bases and J gave up 5 bases, with 13 bases separating them. The CDR3 consists of 14 residues. Here the CDR3 reads CASSLGTPDQPQHF. As DNA, the CDR3 is TGTGCCAGCAGTCTCGGGACTCCAGATCAGCCCCAGCATTTT.

This clonotype has a handful of counts. The chain joins TRBV19 to TRBJ1-2; D is ambiguous. Looked up from germline, CDR1 is LNHDA and CDR2 is SQIVND (reference sequence). Trimming cost V 6 bases and J 5 bases, with 7 bases left between them. The CDR3 extends over 11 amino acids. The CDR3 sequence: CASRSLYGYTF. The CDR3 region has the DNA TGTGCCAGTAGATCACTATATGGCTACACCTTC.

This clonotype was counted only a few times. The rearrangement joins TRBV28 to TRBJ2-7; D is possibly TRBD1 (6 bases). The CDR3 consists of 15 residues. Deletions cut 3 bases from V and 3 bases from J, with 15 bases between. Germline V CDR1 and CDR2: MDHEN, SYDVKM. CDR3 sequence reads: CASSFTTGGGYEQYF. The CDR3 DNA reads as TGTGCCAGCAGTTTTACGACAGGTGGGGGCTACGAGCAGTACTTC.

This clonotype was recorded at least ten times. The chain joins TRBV2 to TRBJ2-7; D is uncertain. The CDR3 has 12 residues. Looked up from germline, CDR1 is SNHLY and CDR2 is FYNNEI. V lost 8 bases and J lost 2, with 10 bases in between. The CDR3 DNA sequence: TGTGCCAGCGGGGTTGAGGCCTACGAGCAGTACTTC. The encoded protein is CASGVEAYEQYF.

Points on this clonotype: This clone may be a read error of a much larger clone one base away. V and J are TRBV20-1 and TRBJ2-3; 9 positions match TRBD2. V gave up 5 bases and J gave up 6 bases; unmatched junction bases: 15. CDR1 is DFQATT and CDR2 is SNEGSKA in the germline V gene (reference sequence). The CDR3 has 16 residues. The CDR3 DNA sequence: TGCAGTGCTGGAGTTCCTAGCGGGGACCCTGTGGATACGCAGTATTTT. Its translation is CSAGVPSGDPVDTQYF.

The chain has TRBV27 and TRBJ2-6; D gene unclear. This CDR3 has 17 amino acids. The V and J ends lost 5 bases and 0 bases respectively, with 14 bases between them. CDR1 and CDR2 (germline): MNHEY, SMNVEV (reference sequence). The CDR3, as DNA: TGTGCCAGCAGTCCCCTCGACGGGCGCTCTGGGGCCAACGTCCTGACTTTC. It codes for CASSPLDGRSGANVLTF.

This clonotype was picked up a small number of times. V is TRBV29-1 and J is TRBJ1-2; no firm D call. Germline CDR1 is SQVTM and CDR2 is ANQGSEA. The V end was cut by 6 bases, the J end by 4 bases, with 9 bases between. The length of the CDR3 is 11 residues. Here the CDR3 DNA reads TGCAGCGTCCCGGGCCCCTATGGCTACACCTTC. Its translation is CSVPGPYGYTF. Supplemented by reference TRBV29-1 and TRBJ1-2, the full variable domain reads SAVISQKPSRDICQRGTSLTIQCQVDSQVTMMFWYRQQPGQSLTLIATANQGSEATYESGFVIDKFPISRPNLTFSTLTVSNMSPEDSSIYLCSVPGPYGYTFGSGTRLTVV.

This clonotype was counted at least ten times. The chain links TRBV6-2 or TRBV6-3 to TRBJ2-6, with 8 bases aligning to TRBD2. The CDR3 is 17 residues long. CDR1 and CDR2 from the germline V gene are MNHEY and SVGEGT. The V segment lost 7 bases and the J segment 3 bases; nucleotides outside the gene matches: 11. CDR3 residues: CASKYSGGRRGANVLTF. In DNA form, the CDR3 reads TGTGCCAGCAAATATTCGGGAGGGCGGCGTGGGGCCAACGTCCTGACTTTC.

The chain is built from TRBV6-9 and TRBJ2-5; D is uncertain. CDR3 length: 13 amino acids. The germline CDR1 and CDR2 sequences are MNHGY and SVAAGI. The V gene lost 3 bases and the J gene lost 0 bases, with 5 bases spanning the gap. The CDR3 loop reads CASSYTNQETQYF. CDR3 sequence (DNA): TGTGCCAGCAGTTACACCAACCAAGAGACCCAGTACTTC.

In this sample, this clonotype turned up many times. This sequence joins TRBV7-3 and TRBJ1-1; tentative D call: TRBD1 (6 bases). Germline V lookup: CDR1 SGHTA, CDR2 FQGTGA. Trimming removed 1 base at V and 1 base at J, with 10 bases between. The CDR3 contains 15 residues. The CDR3 region has the DNA TGTGCCAGCAGCTTAATCCGGACAGCGAACACTGAAGCTTTCTTT. It encodes CASSLIRTANTEAFF.

This clonotype was observed a few times. V gene TRBV19 combines with J gene TRBJ2-7, with D perhaps assigned TRBD1 or TRBD2 (5 bases each). CDR1 and CDR2 from the germline V gene are LNHDA and SQIVND (reference sequence). The CDR3 totals 16 residues. V was cut by 5 bases and J by 5 bases, with 22 bases left in between. The CDR3 nucleotides are TGTGCCAGTAGTGGTTCTCATGGGGGAAATGTCAACGAGCAGTACTTC. Its protein product is CASSGSHGGNVNEQYF.

This clonotype was observed many times. This chain uses TRBV6-1 with TRBJ2-2; possibly TRBD1 for D (5 bases). With 6 bases removed from V and 1 base from J, the gap between germline ends came to 6 bases. There are 13 residues in the CDR3. Germline V gene lookup returns CDR1 MNHNS and CDR2 SASEGT. The CDR3 nucleotides read TGTGCCAGCAGCGACAGGAACACCGGGGAGCTGTTTTTT. Translation gives CASSDRNTGELFF.

The chain couples TRBV29-1 to TRBJ2-1, with D possibly matching TRBD2 (7 bases). CDR3 size: 13 residues. CDR1 SQVTM and CDR2 ANQGSEA come from the germline V gene. V lost 4 bases and J 3 bases, leaving 10 bases between the germline ends. CDR3 protein: CSVGGGDYNEQFF. CDR3 nucleotide sequence: TGCAGCGTTGGGGGGGGCGACTACAATGAGCAGTTCTTC.

Only a few counts were recorded for this clonotype. At one end the junction does not follow the germline gene, possibly because of a read error. The chain uses TRBV9 and TRBJ1-2; D gene uncertain. CDR3 length: 15 amino acids. Germline V CDR1 and CDR2: SGDLS, YYNGEE. In nucleotides, the CDR3 is TGTGCCAGCAGCGTAGAAGGAGGGAAACCCTATGACTACACCTTC. Translating it yields CASSVEGGKPYDYTF.

This clonotype has at least ten counts. This chain links TRBV5-1 with TRBJ1-1; no firm D call. V was clipped by 2 bases and J by 0 bases, with 11 bases between them. Looked up from germline, CDR1 is SGHRS and CDR2 is YFSETQ. The CDR3 totals 15 residues. The chain's CDR3 is CASSFFSGMNTEAFF. DNA for the CDR3: TGCGCCAGCAGCTTTTTCTCCGGAATGAACACTGAAGCTTTCTTT. The full variable domain, its missing parts supplied by reference TRBV5-1 and TRBJ1-1, is KAGVTQTPRYLIKTRGQQVTLSCSPISGHRSVSWYQQTPGQGLQFLFEYFSETQRNKGNFPGRFSGRQFSNSRSEMNVSTLELGDSALYLCASSFFSGMNTEAFFGQGTRLTVV.

This clonotype was found many times. V is TRBV20-1 and J is TRBJ2-7; weak D call: TRBD1 (6 bases). The length of the CDR3 is 12 residues. The V gene's germline CDR1 is DFQATT and CDR2 SNEGSKA (reference sequence). The V and J ends lost 4 bases and 3 bases respectively, with 10 bases between them. CDR3 sequence reads: CSATKQGYEQYF. The CDR3 nucleotides read TGCAGTGCTACCAAACAGGGCTACGAGCAGTACTTC.

This clonotype was found a few times. CDR3: CASSRQGAETKNIQYF. The CDR3 nucleotides are TGTGCCAGCAGTCGACAGGGGGCTGAAACCAAAAACATTCAGTACTTC. This chain connects TRBV6-2 or TRBV6-3 to TRBJ2-4; 10 bases agree with TRBD1. Germline values: CDR1 MNHEY, CDR2 SVGEGT. V gave up 5 bases and J gave up 2 bases; unmatched junction bases: 6. There are 16 residues in the CDR3.

The genes are TRBV5-1 and TRBJ2-1, with D unclear. The V end was cut by 5 bases, the J end by 0 bases, with 15 bases between. The CDR3 covers 16 residues. CDR1 is SGHRS and CDR2 is YFSETQ in the germline V gene. CDR3 residues: CASSLLGPSSYNEQFF. The CDR3 DNA follows: TGCGCCAGCAGTTTATTAGGGCCGAGCTCCTACAATGAGCAGTTCTTC.

The chain recombines TRBV6-1 with TRBJ1-2; D gene ambiguous. The CDR3 is 13 amino acids. V was trimmed by 6 bases and J by 8 bases, leaving 16 bases between them. In germline, CDR1 is MNHNS, CDR2 SASEGT. In DNA, the CDR3 is TGTGCCAGCAGCCAGCCAACGGTGGGAGGCTACACCTTC. Its protein product is CASSQPTVGGYTF.